One and the same sample provided the 15 T cell receptor beta chains below, sequenced in a study of T cells after posttransplantation cyclophosphamide. Here immunoSEQ multiplex PCR was the method, and the copy in TCRdb shows in-frame clones only, minus some. Of about 15,000 clones in the sample, around 74% were seen once. Sequenced sample: memory CD4+ T cells sorted from PBMCs. Receptor source: a man in his fifties.

This chain uses TRBV30 with TRBJ2-5; D may be TRBD1 (5 bases). The assigned J gene may be wrong: the sequence end matches TRBJ2-7 better. This CDR3 spans 14 amino acids. Germline CDR1 GTSNPN, CDR2 SVGIG (reference sequence). This CDR3 is CAWSVRSGWNEQYF. CDR3 sequence (DNA): TGTGCCTGGAGTGTACGATCAGGGTGGAACGAGCAGTACTTC.

V gene TRBV27 combines with J gene TRBJ1-2, with a tentative D call TRBD1 (6 bases). V lost 2 bases to trimming and J lost 4 bases, with 26 bases between them. This CDR3 region has 19 residues. Germline loops: CDR1 MNHEY, CDR2 SMNVEV (reference sequence). The CDR3 region has the DNA TGTGCCAGCAGTTTAGTGGGACAAGGCCCCTTCCTCATTAGCTATGGCTACACCTTC. Encoded protein: CASSLVGQGPFLISYGYTF.

This chain connects TRBV5-1 to TRBJ2-3, with D perhaps TRBD2 (5 bases). This CDR3 has 16 amino acids. V was pared by 4 bases and J by 2 bases, with 17 bases between. Germline lookup yields CDR1 SGHRS and CDR2 YFSETQ. The CDR3 region is CASSAGLYQHTDTQYF. CDR3 nucleotide sequence: TGCGCCAGCAGCGCCGGACTCTACCAACACACAGATACGCAGTATTTT.

The chain employs TRBV7-2 and TRBJ2-5; TRBD1 is a possible D gene (5 bases). V was trimmed by 4 bases and J by 2 bases, leaving 11 bases between them. The CDR3 extends over 14 amino acids. The germline V gene encodes CDR1 SGHTA and CDR2 FQGNSA. DNA for the CDR3: TGTGCCAGCAGCTGGGGCCCCGGTCAAGAGACCCAGTACTTC. Its translation is CASSWGPGQETQYF. The entire variable domain, with the rest obtained from reference TRBV7-2 and TRBJ2-5, is as follows: GAGVSQSPSNKVTEKGKDVELRCDPISGHTALYWYRQSLGQGLEFLIYFQGNSAPDKSGLPSDRFSAERTGGSVSTLTIQRTQQEDSAVYLCASSWGPGQETQYFGPGTRLLVL.

V gene TRBV15 combines with J gene TRBJ2-5; D possibly corresponds to TRBD2 (6 bases). CDR1 is LNHNV and CDR2 is YYDKDF in the germline V gene (reference sequence). Trimming removed 1 base from V and 5 bases from J, with 17 bases in between. The CDR3 loop spans 16 amino acids. The CDR3 loop is CATSRVSPRSGETQYF. The CDR3 DNA reads TGTGCCACCAGCAGAGTTTCCCCTAGAAGCGGGGAGACCCAGTACTTC.

This clone appeared a few times. The rearrangement links TRBV4-1 to TRBJ1-4; TRBD1 might be the D (5 bases). Trimming left V 0 bases short and J 14 bases short, with 13 bases between. Germline CDR1 and CDR2: MGHRA and YSYEKL. The CDR3 has 13 amino acids. The CDR3 DNA reads as TGCGCCAGCAGCCAAGAACCAGGGACTCTCCTGTTTTTT. It is translated as CASSQEPGTLLFF.

The rearrangement joins TRBV5-6 to TRBJ2-5; no clear D. The DNA end is a closer match to TRBJ2-7, so the J assignment may be wrong. The CDR3 is 12 residues long. CDR1 is SGHDT, CDR2 YYEEEE, per germline. CDR3 sequence reads: CASSLRIYEQYF. For the CDR3, the DNA is TGTGCCAGCAGCTTGCGAATTTACGAGCAGTACTTC.

V usage is TRBV18 and J usage is TRBJ2-4, with 9 positions matching TRBD2. CDR3 length equals 18 residues. In germline, CDR1 is KGHSH, CDR2 LQKENI. Germline trimming cut 6 bases from V and 4 bases from J; bases unmatched to any gene: 16. The CDR3 nucleotides read TGTGCCAGCTCTACTGCTATCAGGACTAGCGCGAATAAAAACATTCAGTACTTC. It specifies CASSTAIRTSANKNIQYF.

This chain links TRBV16 with TRBJ1-1; D not resolved. There are 13 residues in the CDR3. CDR1 is KGHSY, CDR2 FQNENV, per germline. Trimming left V 7 bases short and J 1 base short, with 10 bases between. The CDR3 is CASKSPKNTEAFF. In DNA, the CDR3 is TGTGCCAGCAAAAGCCCGAAGAACACTGAAGCTTTCTTT.

The chain is built from TRBV28 and TRBJ1-1; D is possibly TRBD1 (6 bases). Germline V gene lookup returns CDR1 MDHEN and CDR2 SYDVKM. Trimming cost V 6 bases and J 3 bases, with 17 bases left between them. The CDR3 totals 15 residues. CDR3 bases: TGTGCCAGCAGCGCCCTCAGCAGGGGAGACACTGAAGCTTTCTTT. The encoded protein is CASSALSRGDTEAFF.

This rearrangement joins TRBV7-6 to TRBJ2-1; D ambiguous. Trimming cost V 5 bases and J 7 bases, with 9 bases left between them. The CDR3 spans 12 residues. Germline V lookup: CDR1 SGHVS, CDR2 FNYEAQ. This chain's CDR3 is CASSPLRNEQFF. The CDR3, as DNA: TGTGCCAGCAGCCCTCTACGGAATGAGCAGTTCTTC.

The chain couples TRBV30 to TRBJ2-2, with a weak D call TRBD1 (5 bases). Germline loops: CDR1 GTSNPN, CDR2 SVGIG (reference sequence). The CDR3 has 16 residues. Trimming took 3 bases from V and 1 from J, leaving 15 bases between them. CDR3 in DNA: TGTGCCTGGAGAAAGTATGGGGCGGTGAACACCGGGGAGCTGTTTTTT. It is translated as CAWRKYGAVNTGELFF. The whole variable domain, remainder taken from reference TRBV30 and TRBJ2-2, is SQTIHQWPATLVQPVGSPLSLECTVEGTSNPNLYWYRQAAGRGLQLLFYSVGIGQISSEVPQNLSASRPQDRQFILSSKKLLLSDSGFYLCAWRKYGAVNTGELFFGEGSRLTVL.

By its share, this clone is medium-sized. This rearrangement joins TRBV28 to TRBJ2-2, with 11 nucleotides matching TRBD2. The CDR3 totals 17 residues. Per germline, CDR1 MDHEN and CDR2 SYDVKM. Trimming at V came to 3 bases and at J to 6 bases, leaving 9 bases not matched to a gene. CDR3 sequence: CASSLFDLAGGPGELFF. CDR3 sequence (DNA): TGTGCCAGCAGTTTGTTTGACTTAGCGGGGGGGCCCGGGGAGCTGTTTTTT.

The chain combines TRBV27 with TRBJ1-1; D gene uncertain. The germline V gene encodes CDR1 MNHEY and CDR2 SMNVEV (reference sequence). The CDR3 contains 13 residues. V was pared by 2 bases and J by 2 bases, with 6 bases between. The CDR3 loop reads CASSLIRNTEAFF. CDR3 sequence (DNA): TGTGCCAGCAGTTTAATTAGAAACACTGAAGCTTTCTTT.

This clone has a single count. This rearrangement joins TRBV7-2 to TRBJ2-4; 12 bases map to TRBD2. The CDR3 runs to 16 residues. CDR1 is SGHTA, CDR2 FQGNSA, per germline. V trimming: 1 base; J trimming: 9 bases; junction bases outside the gene matches: 7. In DNA, the CDR3 is TGTGCCAGCAGCTTAGTAGCGACTAGCGGGAGAAGCATTCAGTACTTC. Amino acid sequence: CASSLVATSGRSIQYF.